Below are 26 T cell receptor beta chains sequenced from a single sample in a study of CD8+CD57+ T cells in acquired aplastic anemia. Genomic DNA was employed as the template in profiling TCR beta VDJ and CDR3. TCRdb re-analysed the reads in MiXCR, keeping a single row per CDR3 protein. Among 160,000 or so distinct CDR3 sequences, around half were seen once, and the ten largest hold under 1.2%. All patients picked for sequencing had shown, by flow cytometry, an expansion of CD8+CD57+ cells. The sequenced sample was sorted CD4+, CD8+, or CD8+CD57+ T cells (not recorded which) from PBMCs. The receptors were gathered from a human donor with aplastic anemia.

This clonotype has a count of ten or more. Mismatch with germline at one junction end may stem from a read error. This sequence joins TRBV7-3 and TRBJ2-3, with 11 bases that match TRBD2. Germline V gives CDR1 SGHTA, CDR2 FQGTGA. The CDR3 spans 18 residues. The CDR3 is CASSLTSGGITSTDTQYF. CDR3 nucleotides: TGTGCCAGCAGCCTAACTAGCGGGGGCATCACTAGCACAGATACGCAGTATTTT.

The chain recombines TRBV15 with TRBJ2-5; 12 bases line up with TRBD1. The germline gives CDR1 LNHNV, CDR2 YYDKDF (reference sequence). Trimming removed 1 base from V and 4 bases from J; junction bases left unmatched: 4. CDR3 length: 16 residues. CDR3 protein: CATSRAGTGGLETQYF. CDR3 nucleotides: TGTGCCACCAGCAGAGCAGGGACAGGGGGCTTAGAGACCCAGTACTTC.

Ten or more counts support this clonotype. The chain links TRBV9 to TRBJ1-3; tentatively, D is TRBD1 (6 bases). Trimming left V 4 bases short and J 0 bases short, with 17 bases between. The CDR3 extends over 17 amino acids. Germline CDR1 reads SGDLS; CDR2 reads YYNGEE. The CDR3 sequence is CASSSPRQDRSGNTIYF. The DNA for the CDR3 is TGTGCCAGCAGCTCTCCCAGACAGGACCGCTCTGGAAACACCATATATTTT.

This clonotype was counted a few times. The chain has TRBV29-1 and TRBJ2-7; D uncertain. With 6 bases removed from V and 0 bases from J, the gap between germline ends came to 12 bases. The germline V gene encodes CDR1 SQVTM and CDR2 ANQGSEA. The CDR3 sequence is 13 residues long. The CDR3 sequence is CSVHFRSSYEQYF. Here the CDR3 DNA reads TGCAGCGTCCACTTTCGTAGCTCCTACGAGCAGTACTTC.

This clonotype was seen more than once but under ten times. V and J are TRBV20-1 and TRBJ2-5; D gene ambiguous. Trimming left V 3 bases short and J 4 bases short, with 12 bases between. Germline CDR1 reads DFQATT; CDR2 reads SNEGSKA (reference sequence). The CDR3 runs to 13 residues. The CDR3 loop is CSARLSSGETQYF. The CDR3 DNA is TGCAGTGCTAGGCTGTCTAGTGGAGAGACCCAGTACTTC.

This clonotype was observed many times. V gene TRBV7-8 combines with J gene TRBJ1-4, with D perhaps matching TRBD1 (5 bases). V was pared by 5 bases and J by 5 bases, with 12 bases between. Germline values: CDR1 SGHVS, CDR2 FQNEAQ. There are 14 residues in the CDR3. The CDR3 region is CASSPGGANEKLFF. Written as DNA, the CDR3 is TGTGCCAGCAGCCCCGGTGGGGCCAATGAAAAACTGTTTTTT.

This sequence joins TRBV10-2 and TRBJ1-5, with a weak D call TRBD1 (5 bases). The V gene's germline CDR1 is WSHSY and CDR2 SAAADI. V lost 2 bases, J lost 1 base, and 12 bases lay in between. The length of the CDR3 is 16 residues. The CDR3 sequence: CASSEGQGASNQPQHF. The CDR3 DNA reads TGCGCCAGCAGTGAGGGACAAGGGGCAAGCAATCAGCCCCAGCATTTT.

This chain connects TRBV29-1 to TRBJ2-7; D possibly corresponds to TRBD1 (5 bases). The CDR3 loop spans 11 amino acids. Trimming pared 5 bases from V and 2 bases from J, leaving 7 bases between. The germline V gene encodes CDR1 SQVTM and CDR2 ANQGSEA. CDR3 sequence: CSVRQTYEQYF. The CDR3 DNA reads TGCAGCGTTCGACAGACCTACGAGCAGTACTTC.

This sequence joins TRBV20-1 and TRBJ2-5; unclear D gene. The CDR3 has 12 amino acids. Germline V gene data show CDR1 as DFQATT and CDR2 as SNEGSKA (reference sequence). V shed 3 bases and J shed 3 bases, with 8 bases lying between them. CDR3 nucleotides: TGCAGTGCTAGTGACGGTGAAGAGACCCAGTACTTC. Protein: CSASDGEETQYF.

The sample holds many counts of this clonotype. This chain connects TRBV9 to TRBJ1-5, with D possibly being TRBD1 (5 bases). V gave up 3 bases and J gave up 6 bases, with 13 bases separating them. The CDR3 covers 14 residues. Germline CDR1 reads SGDLS; CDR2 reads YYNGEE. The chain's CDR3 is CASSAAGFSQPQHF. CDR3 nucleotide sequence: TGTGCCAGCAGCGCGGCAGGGTTTAGTCAGCCCCAGCATTTT.

This chain uses TRBV29-1 with TRBJ1-1; TRBD1 matches 7 bases. CDR1 SQVTM and CDR2 ANQGSEA come from the germline V gene. V lost 6 bases, J lost 11 bases, and 12 bases stayed unmatched. This CDR3 is built from 12 residues. CDR3 amino acids: CSVYPGQSQAFF. CDR3 nucleotides: TGCAGCGTGTACCCGGGACAGTCCCAGGCTTTCTTT.

This clonotype was counted many times. The chain is built from TRBV6-1 and TRBJ2-5; the D gene is possibly TRBD1 (5 bases). CDR1 is MNHNS, CDR2 SASEGT, per germline. The CDR3 extends over 13 amino acids. The germline V and J ends were trimmed by 6 bases and 5 bases, with 13 bases remaining between them. CDR3 sequence reads: CASRAGFLETQYF. The CDR3, as DNA: TGTGCCAGCAGAGCAGGGTTCCTGGAGACCCAGTACTTC.

V and J are TRBV12-5 and TRBJ2-5; TRBD2 might be the D (6 bases). Germline V lookup: CDR1 LGHNT, CDR2 FRNRAP. Trimming removed 4 bases at V and 5 bases at J, with 8 bases between. The CDR3 has 12 amino acids. The CDR3 DNA sequence: TGTGCTAGTGGTTCCGGAGGGGAGACCCAGTACTTC. It specifies CASGSGGETQYF.

This clonotype was recorded at least ten times. V usage is TRBV6-1 and J usage is TRBJ1-3, with TRBD1 matching over 11 bases. Germline V gene sequence: CDR1 MNHNS, CDR2 SASEGT. The CDR3 consists of 16 residues. V gave up 5 bases and J gave up 2 bases; unmatched junction bases: 5. The CDR3, as DNA: TGTGCCAGCAGTCAAACGGGACAGGGGGCTGGAAACACCATATATTTT. Translating gives CASSQTGQGAGNTIYF.

There are many counts of this clonotype. The V gene is TRBV11-2, the J gene TRBJ1-5, with TRBD1 as a possible D gene (6 bases). Per the germline V gene, CDR1 is SGHAT and CDR2 is FQNNGV. This CDR3 has 15 amino acids. V lost 2 bases to trimming and J lost 5 bases, with 13 bases between them. CDR3 in DNA: TGTGCCAGCAGCTTACACGGCAGGGGTGATCAGCCCCAGCATTTT. As protein: CASSLHGRGDQPQHF.

This clonotype was detected once. The chain recombines TRBV5-1 with TRBJ1-6; D is unclear. Germline CDR1 reads SGHRS; CDR2 reads YFSETQ. The CDR3 is 16 residues long. The germline V and J ends were trimmed by 0 bases and 13 bases, with 20 bases remaining between them. This chain's CDR3 is CASSLEGGQLGSPLHF. The CDR3 nucleotides read TGCGCCAGCAGCTTGGAGGGCGGCCAATTAGGATCGCCCCTCCACTTT.

This chain links TRBV6-5 with TRBJ2-7; D unclear. Trimming took off 2 bases at V and 1 base at J, with 6 bases between the two ends. This CDR3 has 13 residues. Germline V CDR1 and CDR2: MNHEY, SVGAGI. CDR3 sequence: CASSYEVSYEQYF. As DNA, the CDR3 is TGTGCCAGCAGTTACGAAGTTTCCTACGAGCAGTACTTC.

This clonotype was seen at least ten times. The chain combines TRBV12-3 or TRBV12-4 with TRBJ1-2, with TRBD1 matching over 7 bases. The junction had 5 bases not matched to a gene; V was cut back by 2 bases and J by 2 bases. The CDR3 loop spans 15 amino acids. The CDR3 region has the DNA TGTGCCAGCAGTTTACTCTCAGGGGGAAACTATGGCTACACCTTC. Translation: CASSLLSGGNYGYTF.

This clonotype has a count of ten or more. The chain combines TRBV19 with TRBJ2-1; D possibly uses TRBD1 or TRBD2 (5 bases each). CDR3 length: 15 residues. Germline-derived CDR1 and CDR2 are LNHDA and SQIVND (reference sequence). Trimming removed 4 bases from V and 6 bases from J, with 16 bases in between. CDR3 loop: CASSNRDPPRNEQFF. CDR3 nucleotide sequence: TGTGCCAGTAGTAACCGGGACCCCCCCCGCAATGAGCAGTTCTTC.

The DNA for the CDR3 is TGTGCCAGCAGACCCACAAGAAGGGCTAACTATGGCTACACCTTC. Translated, it gives CASRPTRRANYGYTF. This chain connects TRBV6-1 to TRBJ1-2; D remains ambiguous. This CDR3 has 15 residues. CDR1 is MNHNS and CDR2 is SASEGT in the germline V gene. V was trimmed by 6 bases and J by 0 bases, leaving 14 bases between them.

This clonotype was observed many times. The chain is built from TRBV12-3 or TRBV12-4 and TRBJ1-5; no definite D call. Trimming shortened V by 5 bases and J by 6 bases, and 17 bases separated the two germline ends. The CDR3 is 15 residues long. CDR3 sequence reads: CASSLGAVGTQPQHF. In DNA form, the CDR3 reads TGTGCCAGCAGTCTGGGCGCAGTAGGCACTCAGCCCCAGCATTTT.

This clonotype was observed many times. The chain recombines TRBV5-1 with TRBJ2-7; the D gene is possibly TRBD2 (5 bases). Germline-derived CDR1 and CDR2 are SGHRS and YFSETQ. CDR3 length equals 15 residues. The V end lost 5 bases, the J end lost 6 bases, and 21 bases lay between the germline ends. This chain's CDR3 is CASRLLIIDAGEQYF. The CDR3, as DNA: TGCGCCAGCAGGTTGCTTATAATCGATGCGGGCGAGCAGTACTTC.

Note on this clonotype: Given a much more abundant clone one base away, this may be a read error. The chain uses TRBV7-8 and TRBJ2-2; 8 bases match TRBD2. There are 17 residues in the CDR3. Germline V gene data show CDR1 as SGHVS and CDR2 as FQNEAQ. Unmatched junction bases numbered 8, after V lost 2 bases and J lost 3 bases. CDR3: CASSLPQRGKDTGELFF. CDR3 nucleotides: TGTGCCAGCAGCTTACCCCAGCGGGGGAAGGACACCGGGGAGCTGTTTTTT. The full variable domain, rest sourced from reference TRBV7-8 and TRBJ2-2, is GAGVSQSPRYKVAKRGQDVALRCDPISGHVSLFWYQQALGQGPEFLTYFQNEAQLDKSGLPSDRFFAERPEGSVSTLKIQRTQQEDSAVYLCASSLPQRGKDTGELFFGEGSRLTVL.

The rearrangement links TRBV24-1 to TRBJ2-5; 7 bases line up with TRBD2. The CDR3 covers 17 residues. Germline loops: CDR1 KGHDR, CDR2 SFDVKD. With 3 bases clipped from V and 5 bases from J, the junction kept 14 bases outside the gene matches. In DNA form, the CDR3 reads TGTGCCACCAGTGATCCTTTTGGAGGGGAGGGGTACGAGACCCAGTACTTC. Protein sequence: CATSDPFGGEGYETQYF.

The rearrangement links TRBV5-1 to TRBJ1-3; TRBD1 is a possible D gene (5 bases). This CDR3 comprises 16 residues. V lost 4 bases and J 0 bases, leaving 14 bases between the germline ends. Per germline, CDR1 SGHRS and CDR2 YFSETQ. CDR3 coding DNA: TGCGCCAGCAGCCCCGGACACCTAAACTCTGGAAACACCATATATTTT. This codes for CASSPGHLNSGNTIYF.

This clonotype was seen ten or more times. The V call is TRBV6-1, the J call TRBJ2-1, with 12 bases identical to TRBD2. Germline values: CDR1 MNHNS, CDR2 SASEGT. The CDR3 runs to 14 residues. Trimming removed 5 bases from V and 6 bases from J; junction bases left unmatched: 2. The CDR3 spells CASSLAGGPNEQFF. The CDR3 bases are TGTGCCAGCAGTCTAGCGGGGGGGCCCAATGAGCAGTTCTTC.